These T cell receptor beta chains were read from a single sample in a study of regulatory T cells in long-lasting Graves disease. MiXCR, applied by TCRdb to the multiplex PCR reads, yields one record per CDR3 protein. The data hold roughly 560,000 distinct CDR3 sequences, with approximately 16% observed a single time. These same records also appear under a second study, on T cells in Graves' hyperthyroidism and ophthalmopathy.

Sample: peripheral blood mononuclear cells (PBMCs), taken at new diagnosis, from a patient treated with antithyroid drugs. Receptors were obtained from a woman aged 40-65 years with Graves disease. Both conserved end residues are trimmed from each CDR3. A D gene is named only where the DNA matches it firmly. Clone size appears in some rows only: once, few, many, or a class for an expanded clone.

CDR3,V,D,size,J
ASSQPSGQLYGYT,TRBV3-1,.,many,TRBJ1-2
SFMGGPDSYGQY,TRBV20-1,.,.,TRBJ2-7
ASSQAGTGGSGELF,TRBV4-1,TRBD1,few,TRBJ2-2
AQAAQGALSYGYT,TRBV2,TRBD1,many,TRBJ1-2
SAERLNTEAF,TRBV20-1,.,many,TRBJ1-1
ASSLVLGPNTEAF,TRBV7-9,.,many,TRBJ1-1
ASSCADRGTSYEQY,TRBV13,TRBD1,few,TRBJ2-7
ASSKTGEGRQPQH,TRBV18,TRBD1,.,TRBJ1-5
ASSLPSGRAGETQY,TRBV28,TRBD2,.,TRBJ2-5
ASSPPAGANVLT,TRBV18,.,few,TRBJ2-6
ASSTTSGGYSEQY,TRBV7-3,TRBD2,many,TRBJ2-7
ASSQAAGGSYEQY,TRBV3-1,TRBD2,many,TRBJ2-7
ASSVAGSNTEAF,TRBV9,.,few,TRBJ1-1
ASSDLAGGPGGQETQY,TRBV6-1,TRBD2,few,TRBJ2-5
ASSQEALAGATDTQY,TRBV11-2,TRBD2,few,TRBJ2-3
ASSLEQGANYGYT,TRBV11-2,TRBD1,few,TRBJ1-2
SARGGQAKNIQY,TRBV20-1,.,many,TRBJ2-4
ASSTPGGTYEQY,TRBV28,TRBD2,many,TRBJ2-7
ASRQVGGDTQY,TRBV4-1,.,.,TRBJ2-3
ASSSLGGGNEQY,TRBV5-1,TRBD2,few,TRBJ2-7
ASSLGGVLNEKLF,TRBV11-2,.,many,TRBJ1-4
AIRGQGGNTGELF,TRBV10-3,TRBD1,.,TRBJ2-2
ASSESTGAIQETQY,TRBV3-1,.,once,TRBJ2-5
ASSVSTATDTQY,TRBV6-1,.,many,TRBJ2-3
ASSPGRMGKLF,TRBV7-9,.,few,TRBJ1-4
ASTYGGGAKNIQY,TRBV28,.,many,TRBJ2-4
ASSLRTTDTQY,TRBV4-1,.,few,TRBJ2-3